A selection of T cell receptor beta chains follows, all from one sample in a study of CD8+CD57+ T cells in acquired aplastic anemia. TCRdb recomputed calls from the reads with MiXCR, one row per CDR3 protein. The data contain approximately 130,000 distinct CDR3 sequences, 40% to 45% of them singletons. The sequencing sample was made of sorted CD4+, CD8+, or CD8+CD57+ T cells (not recorded which) from PBMCs. These receptor sequences come from a human donor in good health, serving as a control. Each CDR3 is given with its conserved first and last residue. Each record gives: V gene, J gene, clone size, D gene, CDR3 DNA, CDR3 protein. D genes are given only for firm matches. Expanded clones are given a class, and other clones once, few, many or no size at all.

>TRBV7-8|TRBJ2-7|many|.
TGTGCCAGCAGTTTGGCGGCGAGGGTCCCCTACGAGCAGTACTTC
CASSLAARVPYEQYF
>TRBV27|TRBJ2-1|.|TRBD2
TGTCCCAGCAGGACTAGCGGGGCTGGCGGCAATGAGCAGTTCTTC
CPSRTSGAGGNEQFF
>TRBV7-2|TRBJ1-3|.|TRBD1
TGTGCCAGCAGCCTGGACAGGGTCTTAGCTGGAAACACCATATATTTT
CASSLDRVLAGNTIYF
>TRBV19|TRBJ1-1|.|.
TGTGCCAGTAGTACAGAGGGACTGCCGAACACTGAAGCTTTCTTT
CASSTEGLPNTEAFF
>TRBV10-3|TRBJ1-4|many|TRBD1
TGTGCCATCAGCGAAACAGGGGGTGAAAAACTGTTTTTT
CAISETGGEKLFF
>TRBV30|TRBJ2-1|once|TRBD2
TGTGCCTGGAGTGTAAGCGGGGGATCGCAGCTCTTC
CAWSVSGGSQLF
>TRBV5-8|TRBJ2-1|many|.
TGTGCCAGCAGCTTGGGGGCCTATGAGCAGTTCTTC
CASSLGAYEQFF
>TRBV5-1|TRBJ1-1|many|.
TGCGCCAGCAGCTTGGGGCAGGAAAGTTCTGAAGCTTTCTTT
CASSLGQESSEAFF
>TRBV12-3/TRBV12-4|TRBJ1-5|many|TRBD1
TGTGCCAGCAGACCCAGAGGACAGGGTAATCAGCCCCAGCATTTT
CASRPRGQGNQPQHF
>TRBV12-3/TRBV12-4|TRBJ1-5|many|TRBD1
TGTGCCAGCAGTACAGGGGCCACGAATCAGCCCCAGCATTTT
CASSTGATNQPQHF
>TRBV29-1|TRBJ2-3|.|.
TGCAGCGTCACCCAGGGGTCGAGCACAGATACGCGGTATTTT
CSVTQGSSTDTRYF
>TRBV19|TRBJ2-7|.|.
TGTGCCAGTAGTGCCAACAGGTACGAGCAGTACTTC
CASSANRYEQYF
>TRBV3-1|TRBJ1-4|.|.
TGTGCCAGCAGCCAAGTTTGGGGGGGGAGTGAAAAACTGTTTTTT
CASSQVWGGSEKLFF
>TRBV5-6|TRBJ2-5|.|.
TGTGCCAGCAGCTTGGTTTCAGGGAGGCAGACCCAGTACTTC
CASSLVSGRQTQYF
>TRBV19|TRBJ2-7|.|.
TGTGCCAGTAATGCCGGGACCGAGGCCTACGAGCAGTACTTC
CASNAGTEAYEQYF
>TRBV27|TRBJ2-4|.|.
TGTGCCAGCAGTTTCTCCGGGCCGCGTAGAAACATTCAGTACTTC
CASSFSGPRRNIQYF